Listed below are T cell receptor beta chains from one sample, sequenced in a study of blood T cell repertoires in COVID-19. Profiling relied on immunoSEQ multiplex PCR, and the TCRdb table lists in-frame clones only, not all of them. In the table there are 450,000 to 500,000 clones, about 85% of which are singletons. Sequencing was done on a sample of PBMCs or T cells enriched from blood (not recorded which). Every receptor here comes from a woman aged 55 to 70 who had recovered from COVID-19. Each CDR3 is given with its conserved first and last residue. D genes are given only for firm matches. Some rows have no size entry. The others give once, few or many, or a class for an expanded clone.

11 | TRBJ2-1 | . | TRBV30 | . | TGTGCCTGGAAAGGGGTGGGGGAGCAGTTCTTC | CAWKGVGEQFF
19 | TRBJ2-1 | . | TRBV5-1 | . | TGCGCCAGCAGCTTGGTAGAGAGGACAACAGGGGGGGTATACAATGAGCAGTTCTTC | CASSLVERTTGGVYNEQFF
16 | TRBJ2-1 | TRBD2 | TRBV11-3 | once | TGTGCCAGCAGCGCCGAACTAGCGGGGGGGCAGAATGAGCAGTTCTTC | CASSAELAGGQNEQFF
13 | TRBJ1-5 | . | TRBV2 | . | TGTGCCAGCAGTGGGGGAACAGGGCAGCCCCAGCATTTT | CASSGGTGQPQHF
14 | TRBJ2-2 | . | TRBV29-1 | . | TGCAGCGTCCTCGAGGGGGAGAACACCGGGGAGCTGTTTTTT | CSVLEGENTGELFF
15 | TRBJ2-7 | TRBD2 | TRBV7-9 | . | TGTGCCAGCAGCTTAGGTGGGACTAGCGCCTACGAGCAGTACTTC | CASSLGGTSAYEQYF
14 | TRBJ1-6 | . | TRBV6-6 | . | TGTGCCAGCAGTAAACAGGCTTTTAATTCACCCCTCCACTTT | CASSKQAFNSPLHF
16 | TRBJ1-4 | . | TRBV27 | . | TGTGCCAGCAGTCGCAATGGCCGGGATATAAATGAAAAACTGTTTTTT | CASSRNGRDINEKLFF
16 | TRBJ1-1 | . | TRBV6-1 | . | TGTGCCAGCAGTGAAAGCGGTACAGCGGTGAACACTGAAGCTTTCTTT | CASSESGTAVNTEAFF
15 | TRBJ2-1 | . | TRBV5-1 | . | TGCGCCAGCAGCCAACGTACCGGGAAAGACAATGAGCAGTTCTTC | CASSQRTGKDNEQFF
17 | TRBJ2-7 | . | TRBV28 | . | TGTGCCAGCAGCCGCCCCCTCGACTCGTCAGGGGCTAGCGAGCAGTACTTC | CASSRPLDSSGASEQYF
15 | TRBJ1-1 | . | TRBV27 | . | TGTGCCAGCAGTCCGCGGGTGCCGTCGAACACTGAAGCTTTCTTT | CASSPRVPSNTEAFF
15 | TRBJ2-3 | TRBD2 | TRBV4-2 | . | TGTGCCAGCAGCCAAGGGCGGGGGTCCCCAGATACGCAGTATTTT | CASSQGRGSPDTQYF
15 | TRBJ2-7 | . | TRBV6-5 | . | TGTGCCAGCACGAGTAGCCTCGGCAGTTCCTACGAGCAGTACTTC | CASTSSLGSSYEQYF
12 | TRBJ2-1 | . | TRBV12-3/TRBV12-4 | . | TGTGCCAGCAGCCACAGGGTCGGTGAGCAGTTCTTC | CASSHRVGEQFF
15 | TRBJ1-6 | . | TRBV9 | . | TGTGCCAGCAGCCTGGACAGCCCCGATAATTCACCCCTCCACTTT | CASSLDSPDNSPLHF
14 | TRBJ1-3 | . | TRBV25-1 | . | TGTGCCAGCAGCTCGCAGACTCTAGGAAACACCATATATTTT | CASSSQTLGNTIYF
15 | TRBJ1-2 | . | TRBV19 | . | TGTGCCAGTAGTTCCCCTCCGGCGGCCGGCTATGGCTACACCTTC | CASSSPPAAGYGYTF
15 | TRBJ1-3 | TRBD1 | TRBV19 | . | TGTGCCAGTAGCGGGGGACAGGGGTACGGAAACACCATATATTTT | CASSGGQGYGNTIYF
12 | TRBJ2-7 | . | TRBV11-2 | . | TGTGCCAGCAGCTTAGGAGTCTACGAGCAGTACTTC | CASSLGVYEQYF
14 | TRBJ2-1 | . | TRBV5-4 | . | TGTGCCAGCAGCCTATCGACAGATACGGGTGAGCAGTTCTTC | CASSLSTDTGEQFF
14 | TRBJ1-1 | . | TRBV5-4 | . | TGTGCCAGCAGCTTGGAACAGATGAACACTGAAGCTTTCTTT | CASSLEQMNTEAFF
13 | TRBJ2-3 | TRBD2 | TRBV9 | once | TGTGCCAGCAGAGAACAGGAGGGAGGGACGCAGTATTTT | CASREQEGGTQYF
14 | TRBJ2-7 | TRBD2 | TRBV6-5 | . | TGTGCCAGCAGTTACTACGGGGGGATCTACGAGCAGTACTTC | CASSYYGGIYEQYF
15 | TRBJ2-2 | TRBD2 | TRBV6-5 | . | TGTGCCAGCACTTCCGGGACTAGCGGAGGCTGGGAGCTGTTTTTT | CASTSGTSGGWELFF
15 | TRBJ1-5 | TRBD1 | TRBV6-5 | . | TGTGCCAGCAGTCCCCAGGGGGTATTAGTTCAGCCCCAGCATTTT | CASSPQGVLVQPQHF
14 | TRBJ1-4 | . | TRBV5-1 | few | TGCGCCAGCAGCTTAACTGCAACTAATGAAAAACTGTTTTTT | CASSLTATNEKLFF
13 | TRBJ2-7 | . | TRBV11-2 | . | TGTGCCAGCAGCTTCGGGGTGGGGTACGAGCAGTACTTC | CASSFGVGYEQYF
14 | TRBJ1-5 | TRBD1 | TRBV6-5 | . | TGTGCCAGCAGTTCCTACAGGGGAAATCAGCCCCAGCATTTT | CASSSYRGNQPQHF
16 | TRBJ2-2 | . | TRBV5-1 | . | TGCGCCAGCAGCTCACAACCGACAGGGAACACCGGGGAGCTGTTTTTT | CASSSQPTGNTGELFF
13 | TRBJ1-6 | TRBD1 | TRBV30 | . | TGTGCCTGGCGTGGACAGGGGTTAGGGTCCCTCCACTTT | CAWRGQGLGSLHF
14 | TRBJ1-1 | TRBD1 | TRBV5-8 | many | TGTGCCAGCAGCTCCGGGACAGCGAACACTGAAGCTTTCTTT | CASSSGTANTEAFF
14 | TRBJ2-1 | TRBD2 | TRBV20-1 | once | TGCAGTGCTAGTCGGCTAGCGGGCCTGAATGAGCAGTTCTTC | CSASRLAGLNEQFF
19 | TRBJ1-6 | TRBD1 | TRBV5-1 | few | TGCGCCAGCAGCTTGGTTGGGACAGGGGGATTAATTAGGAATTCACCCCTCCACTTT | CASSLVGTGGLIRNSPLHF
15 | TRBJ2-3 | TRBD2 | TRBV11-2 | . | TGTGCCAGCATTAAACTAGCGGGAAACACAGATACGCAGTATTTT | CASIKLAGNTDTQYF
13 | TRBJ1-2 | TRBD1 | TRBV5-1 | . | TGCGCCAGCAGCTTGGGAGACAGGGAAGGCTACACCTTC | CASSLGDREGYTF
13 | TRBJ2-3 | . | TRBV10-1 | . | TGCGCCAGCAGCACTGGGACTCCTAGTACGCAGTATTTT | CASSTGTPSTQYF
14 | TRBJ2-2 | . | TRBV2 | . | TGTGCCAGCAGACAAAGAGAGAGGACCGGGGAGCTGTTTTTT | CASRQRERTGELFF
13 | TRBJ2-5 | TRBD1 | TRBV5-6 | . | TGTGCCAGCAGCTTGTACAGGGGGGAGACCCAGTACTTC | CASSLYRGETQYF
13 | TRBJ1-2 | . | TRBV3-1/TRBV3-2 | . | TGTGCCAGCAGCCAGAGGACACCTTATGGCTACACCTTC | CASSQRTPYGYTF
13 | TRBJ1-3 | . | TRBV2 | . | TGTGCCAGCTTACCGGTATCTGGAAACACCATATATTTT | CASLPVSGNTIYF
13 | TRBJ1-2 | . | TRBV18 | . | TGTGCCAGCTCACCGGGCAGCAATTATGGCTACACCTTC | CASSPGSNYGYTF
14 | TRBJ1-1 | . | TRBV5-1 | . | TGCGCCAGCAGCTTGTTCAACGGAGACACTGAAGCTTTCTTT | CASSLFNGDTEAFF
16 | TRBJ1-1 | . | TRBV6-1 | once | TGTGCCAGCAGTGAGCCCCCTCATAGATCGAACACTGAAGCTTTCTTT | CASSEPPHRSNTEAFF
14 | TRBJ1-2 | . | TRBV18 | . | TGTGCCAGCTCACCACAGCGCACTAGTAGCGGCTACACCTTC | CASSPQRTSSGYTF
14 | TRBJ2-3 | TRBD1 | TRBV6-5 | . | TGTGCCAGCGGGCGGACAGGGGTTAGAGATACGCAGTATTTT | CASGRTGVRDTQYF
15 | TRBJ2-3 | . | TRBV5-4 | . | TGTGCCAGCAGCGGGGACTCCCTCGGGGGACATACGCAGTATTTT | CASSGDSLGGHTQYF
13 | TRBJ1-2 | TRBD1 | TRBV7-8 | . | TGTGCCAGCAGCTTAGACAGGGGAGGTGGCTACACCTTC | CASSLDRGGGYTF
15 | TRBJ1-1 | . | TRBV7-6 | . | TGTGCCAGCCGTAGTGGGGGGGTATTGAACACTGAAGCTTTCTTT | CASRSGGVLNTEAFF
14 | TRBJ1-1 | . | TRBV6-5 | . | TGTGCCAGCATAAGACAGGCAAAGAACACTGAAGCTTTCTTT | CASIRQAKNTEAFF
16 | TRBJ1-3 | . | TRBV10-3 | . | TGTGCCATCAGTGACTTACAGGTATTATCTGGAAACACCATATATTTT | CAISDLQVLSGNTIYF
13 | TRBJ2-2 | . | TRBV3-1/TRBV3-2 | . | TGTGCCAGCAGACTTACGAACACCGGGGAGCTGTTTTTT | CASRLTNTGELFF
12 | TRBJ1-5 | . | TRBV18 | . | TGTGCCAGCTCAGGACTCGATCAGCCCCAGCATTTT | CASSGLDQPQHF